Listed here are 9 T cell receptor beta chains from one sample, sequenced in a study of T-cell reconstitution after alpha-beta-depleted transplantation in children. Library preparation (for TCRbeta) was performed with unique molecular identifiers. TCRdb reprocessed the PCR reads via MiXCR and lists one record per CDR3 protein. The sample consists of about 830,000 distinct CDR3 sequences, roughly 16% of them appearing once. The material was PBMCs, mostly from graft donor cells, obtained 360 days after TCRalphabeta/CD19-depleted stem cell transplant. The receptor set was obtained from a male patient younger than 18 who had a stem cell transplant for acute lymphoblastic leukemia, so the T cells may come from the graft donor.

This chain connects TRBV20-1 to TRBJ1-4, with D unresolved. V lost 1 base and J 8 bases, leaving 8 bases between the germline ends. Germline V gene data show CDR1 as DFQATT and CDR2 as SNEGSKA (reference sequence). This CDR3 region has 12 residues. The CDR3 protein is CSARGGREKLFF. Written as DNA, the CDR3 is TGCAGTGCTAGAGGTGGGAGGGAAAAACTGTTTTTT.

V usage is TRBV4-1 and J usage is TRBJ2-7, with D perhaps TRBD1 (6 bases). Germline V CDR1 and CDR2: MGHRA, YSYEKL. Trimming removed 0 bases from V and 3 bases from J, with 12 bases in between. This CDR3 has 15 amino acids. The CDR3 protein is CASSQDGQPYYEQYF. Here the CDR3 DNA reads TGCGCCAGCAGCCAAGATGGACAGCCCTACTACGAGCAGTACTTC.

The chain is built from TRBV12-3 or TRBV12-4 and TRBJ2-2, with 8 bases fitting TRBD2. This CDR3 has 15 amino acids. V shed 3 bases, J shed 3 bases, and the junction held 3 bases outside the gene matches. CDR3 in amino acids: CASSFKLADTGELFF. The CDR3 nucleotides are TGTGCCAGCAGTTTCAAACTAGCGGACACCGGGGAGCTGTTTTTT.

This clonotype was seen ten or more times. The J gene is TRBJ1-2, the V gene TRBV9; D is perhaps TRBD1 (5 bases). V lost 0 bases and J 0 bases, leaving 9 bases between the germline ends. The CDR3 is 15 residues long. The germline V gene encodes CDR1 SGDLS and CDR2 YYNGEE. CDR3 DNA: TGTGCCAGCAGCGTAGCCGGGGCGTCTAACTATGGCTACACCTTC. This encodes CASSVAGASNYGYTF.

The DNA of the CDR3 is TGCGCCAGCAGCCAGGGAACGACAGGGGCCCCCTATGGCTACACCTTC. Protein product: CASSQGTTGAPYGYTF. The genes are TRBV4-3 and TRBJ1-2, with TRBD1 identical over 8 bases. The CDR3 consists of 16 residues. The germline V gene has CDR1 LGHNA and CDR2 YSLEER. V gave up 3 bases and J gave up 4 bases; unmatched junction bases: 10.

The table lists this clonotype with a few counts. The genes are TRBV7-6 and TRBJ2-5, with unresolved D. This CDR3 is 14 amino acids long. The germline V gene encodes CDR1 SGHVS and CDR2 FNYEAQ. V was cut by 4 bases and J by 1 base, with 10 bases left in between. The DNA of the CDR3 is TGTGCCAGCAGCTCTATGGGTGCCCAAGAGACCCAGTACTTC. This codes for CASSSMGAQETQYF.

This chain links TRBV20-1 with TRBJ1-2; D may be TRBD1 (5 bases). The CDR3 totals 10 residues. The germline V and J ends were trimmed by 7 bases and 4 bases, with 7 bases remaining between them. Germline V lookup: CDR1 DFQATT, CDR2 SNEGSKA (reference sequence). This CDR3 is CSGGGYGYTF. The CDR3 bases are TGCAGTGGGGGGGGCTATGGCTACACCTTC.

The genes are TRBV6-1 and TRBJ2-7; D call uncertain. V lost 6 bases, J lost 4 bases, and 16 bases lay in between. CDR1 and CDR2 (germline): MNHNS, SASEGT. This CDR3 is 14 amino acids long. The CDR3 protein is CASSEVLGLYEQYF. In DNA form, the CDR3 reads TGTGCCAGCAGCGAGGTCCTGGGTCTGTACGAGCAGTACTTC.

The chain couples TRBV11-1 to TRBJ1-3; TRBD1 is a possible D gene (6 bases). CDR1 is SGHAT and CDR2 is FQDESV in the germline V gene (reference sequence). The CDR3 consists of 18 residues. V gave up 5 bases and J gave up 0 bases, with 20 bases separating them. The CDR3: CASSPRGGQLFSGNTIYF. The CDR3 DNA reads as TGTGCCAGCAGCCCCCGAGGCGGACAGCTCTTCTCTGGAAACACCATATATTTT.